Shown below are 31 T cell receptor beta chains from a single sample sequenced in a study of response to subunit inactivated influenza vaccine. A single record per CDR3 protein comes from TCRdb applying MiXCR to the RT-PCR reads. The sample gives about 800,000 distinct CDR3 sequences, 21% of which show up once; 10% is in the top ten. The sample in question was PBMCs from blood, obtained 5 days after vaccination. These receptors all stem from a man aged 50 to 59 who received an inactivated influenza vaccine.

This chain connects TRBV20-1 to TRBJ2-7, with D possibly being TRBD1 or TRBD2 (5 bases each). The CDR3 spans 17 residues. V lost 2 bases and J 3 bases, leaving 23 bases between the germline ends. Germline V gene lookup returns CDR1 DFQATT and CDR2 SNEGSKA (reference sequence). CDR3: CSARPAVSTGRNYEQYF. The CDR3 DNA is TGCAGTGCTAGACCCGCTGTGAGCACGGGACGGAACTACGAGCAGTACTTC.

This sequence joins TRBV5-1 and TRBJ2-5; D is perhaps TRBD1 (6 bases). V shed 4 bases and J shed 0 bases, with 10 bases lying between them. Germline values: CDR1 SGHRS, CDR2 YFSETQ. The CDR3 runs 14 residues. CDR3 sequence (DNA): TGCGCCAGCAGCACAGGGTTGTACCAAGAGACCCAGTACTTC. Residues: CASSTGLYQETQYF.

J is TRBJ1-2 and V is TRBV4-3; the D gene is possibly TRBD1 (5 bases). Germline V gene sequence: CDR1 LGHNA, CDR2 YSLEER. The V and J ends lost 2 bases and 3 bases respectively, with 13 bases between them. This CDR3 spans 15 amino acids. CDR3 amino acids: CASSQWGKADYGYTF. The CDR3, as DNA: TGCGCCAGCAGCCAATGGGGCAAAGCGGACTATGGCTACACCTTC.

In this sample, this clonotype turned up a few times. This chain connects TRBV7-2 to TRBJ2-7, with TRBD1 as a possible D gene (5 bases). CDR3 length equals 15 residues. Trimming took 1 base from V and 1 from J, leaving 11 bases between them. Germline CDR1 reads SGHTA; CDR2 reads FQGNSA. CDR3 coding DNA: TGTGCCAGCAGCTTAGAGGGGCTACCTTCCTACGAGCAGTACTTC. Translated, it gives CASSLEGLPSYEQYF.

As DNA, the CDR3 is TGTGCCACCGCGGGTAGCGGGATGTGGAATGAGCAGTTCTTC. Protein product: CATAGSGMWNEQFF. The chain joins TRBV27 to TRBJ2-1; 8 bases align to TRBD2. Trimming cost V 10 bases and J 7 bases; bases outside gene matches: 12. Per germline, CDR1 MNHEY and CDR2 SMNVEV (reference sequence). The length of the CDR3 is 14 residues.

The CDR3 DNA sequence: TGTGCCATCAGCAGGGGAGGTATAGCCAAAAACATTCAGTTCTTC. It encodes CAISRGGIAKNIQFF. This chain connects TRBV10-3 to TRBJ2-4; D could derive from TRBD1 or TRBD2 (6 bases each). The J call may be in error: the DNA end matches TRBJ2-1 better. The CDR3 is made up of 15 amino acids. The V gene's germline CDR1 is ENHRY and CDR2 SYGVKD.

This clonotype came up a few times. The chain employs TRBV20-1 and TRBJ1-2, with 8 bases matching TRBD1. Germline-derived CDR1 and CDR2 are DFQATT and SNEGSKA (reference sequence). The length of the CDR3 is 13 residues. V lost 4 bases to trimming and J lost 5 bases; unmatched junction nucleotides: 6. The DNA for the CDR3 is TGCAGTGCTACCGACGGACAGGGATATGGCTACACCTTC. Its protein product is CSATDGQGYGYTF.

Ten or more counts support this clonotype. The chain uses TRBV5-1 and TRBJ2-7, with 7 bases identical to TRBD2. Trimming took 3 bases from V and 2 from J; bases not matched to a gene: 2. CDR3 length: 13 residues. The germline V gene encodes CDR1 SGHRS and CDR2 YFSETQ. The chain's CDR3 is CASSWEGTYEQYF. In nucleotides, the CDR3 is TGCGCCAGCAGCTGGGAGGGAACCTACGAGCAGTACTTC.

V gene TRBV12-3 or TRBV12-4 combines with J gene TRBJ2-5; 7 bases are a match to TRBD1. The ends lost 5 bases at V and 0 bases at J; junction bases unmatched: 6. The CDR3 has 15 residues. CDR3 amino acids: CASSIRQGHQETQYF. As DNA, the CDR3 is TGTGCCAGCAGTATCCGACAGGGTCACCAAGAGACCCAGTACTTC.

The DNA of the CDR3 is TGTGCCAGCAGCCAAGAAAATCGGGTCGAAAAACTGTTTTTT. Translation gives CASSQENRVEKLFF. The chain employs TRBV7-9 and TRBJ1-4; D not certain. Trimming removed 5 bases from V and 8 bases from J, with 15 bases in between. Germline CDR1 SEHNR, CDR2 FQNEAQ (reference sequence). The CDR3 consists of 14 residues.

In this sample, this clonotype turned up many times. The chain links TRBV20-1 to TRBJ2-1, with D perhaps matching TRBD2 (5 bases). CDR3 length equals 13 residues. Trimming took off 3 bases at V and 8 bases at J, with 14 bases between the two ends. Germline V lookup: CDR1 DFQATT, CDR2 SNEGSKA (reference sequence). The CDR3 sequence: CSASGKVVYEQFF. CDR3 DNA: TGCAGTGCTAGCGGGAAGGTCGTATATGAGCAGTTCTTC.

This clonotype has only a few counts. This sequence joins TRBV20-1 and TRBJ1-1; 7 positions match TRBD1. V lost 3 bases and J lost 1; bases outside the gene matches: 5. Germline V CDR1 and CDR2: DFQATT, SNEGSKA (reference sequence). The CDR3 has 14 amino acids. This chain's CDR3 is CSARTAGGNTEAFF. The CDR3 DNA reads TGCAGTGCTAGGACAGCAGGGGGGAACACTGAAGCTTTCTTT.

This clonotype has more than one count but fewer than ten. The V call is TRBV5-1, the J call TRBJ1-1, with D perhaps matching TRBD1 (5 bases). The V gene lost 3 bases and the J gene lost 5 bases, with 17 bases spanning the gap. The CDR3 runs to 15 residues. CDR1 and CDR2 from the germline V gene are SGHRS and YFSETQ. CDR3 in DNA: TGCGCCAGCAGCTCGGGCCCAGGGTTGGGTACTGAAGCTTTCTTT. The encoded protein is CASSSGPGLGTEAFF.

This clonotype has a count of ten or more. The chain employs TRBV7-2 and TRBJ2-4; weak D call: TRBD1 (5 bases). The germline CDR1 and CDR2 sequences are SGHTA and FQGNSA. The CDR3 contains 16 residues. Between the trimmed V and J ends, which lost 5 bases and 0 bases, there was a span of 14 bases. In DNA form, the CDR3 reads TGTGCCAGCAGCCCTCCCCTGGGGCTAGCCAAAAACATTCAGTACTTC. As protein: CASSPPLGLAKNIQYF.

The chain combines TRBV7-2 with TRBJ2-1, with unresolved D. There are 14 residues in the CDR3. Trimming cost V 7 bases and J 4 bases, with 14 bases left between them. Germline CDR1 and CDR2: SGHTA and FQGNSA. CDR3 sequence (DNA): TGTGCCAGCACCCCTCTGTCTCTTTACAATGAGCAGTTCTTC. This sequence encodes CASTPLSLYNEQFF.

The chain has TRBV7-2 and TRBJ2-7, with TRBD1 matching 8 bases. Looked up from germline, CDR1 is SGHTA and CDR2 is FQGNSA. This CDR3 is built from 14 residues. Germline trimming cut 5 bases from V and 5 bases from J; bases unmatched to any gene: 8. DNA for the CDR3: TGTGCCAGCAGCACAAGGGACAGGCTCCACGAGCAGTACTTC. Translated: CASSTRDRLHEQYF.

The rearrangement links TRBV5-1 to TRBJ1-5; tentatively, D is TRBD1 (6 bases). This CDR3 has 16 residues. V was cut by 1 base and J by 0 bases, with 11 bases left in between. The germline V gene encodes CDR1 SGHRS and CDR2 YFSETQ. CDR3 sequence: CASSLSYRASNQPQHF. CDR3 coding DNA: TGCGCCAGCAGCTTGTCCTACAGGGCTAGCAATCAGCCCCAGCATTTT.

CDR3 region: CASSLILRETSYEQYF. DNA for the CDR3: TGTGCCAGCAGTTTAATCCTACGGGAGACCTCCTACGAGCAGTACTTC. This sequence joins TRBV12-3 or TRBV12-4 and TRBJ2-7, with D perhaps TRBD2 (6 bases). This CDR3 has 16 residues. V was trimmed by 2 bases and J by 0 bases, leaving 14 bases between them.

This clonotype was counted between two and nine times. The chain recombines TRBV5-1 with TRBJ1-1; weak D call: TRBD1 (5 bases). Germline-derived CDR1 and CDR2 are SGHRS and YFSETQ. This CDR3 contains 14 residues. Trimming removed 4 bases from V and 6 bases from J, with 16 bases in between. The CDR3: CASSDQGGGAEAFF. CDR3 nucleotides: TGCGCCAGCAGCGACCAGGGTGGAGGGGCTGAAGCTTTCTTT.

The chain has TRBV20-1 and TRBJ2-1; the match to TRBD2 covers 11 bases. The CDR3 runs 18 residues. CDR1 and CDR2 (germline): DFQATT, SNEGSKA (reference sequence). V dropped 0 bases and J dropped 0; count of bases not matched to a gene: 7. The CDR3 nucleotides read TGCAGTGCTAGAGATCCTCTAGCGGGGGGTCTCTCCTACAATGAGCAGTTCTTC. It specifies CSARDPLAGGLSYNEQFF.

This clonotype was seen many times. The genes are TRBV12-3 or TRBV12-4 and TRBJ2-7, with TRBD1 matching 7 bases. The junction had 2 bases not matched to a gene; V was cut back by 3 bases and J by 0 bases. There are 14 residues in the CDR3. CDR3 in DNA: TGTGCCAGCAGTTTTAGGACAGGCTCCTACGAGCAGTACTTC. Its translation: CASSFRTGSYEQYF.

Here the CDR3 reads CASDKSETSTDTQYF. The CDR3 coding sequence is TGTGCCAGCGACAAGTCGGAGACTAGCACAGATACGCAGTATTTT. The chain is built from TRBV7-2 and TRBJ2-3; D gene ambiguous. The CDR3 has 15 amino acids. Germline loops: CDR1 SGHTA, CDR2 FQGNSA. The V end was cut by 8 bases, the J end by 0 bases, with 15 bases between.

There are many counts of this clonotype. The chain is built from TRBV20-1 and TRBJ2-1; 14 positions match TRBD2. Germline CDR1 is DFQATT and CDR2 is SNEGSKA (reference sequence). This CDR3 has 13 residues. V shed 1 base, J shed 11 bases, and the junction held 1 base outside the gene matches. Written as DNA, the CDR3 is TGCAGTGCTAGAGGACTAGCGGGGGGGCAGCAGTTCTTC. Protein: CSARGLAGGQQFF.

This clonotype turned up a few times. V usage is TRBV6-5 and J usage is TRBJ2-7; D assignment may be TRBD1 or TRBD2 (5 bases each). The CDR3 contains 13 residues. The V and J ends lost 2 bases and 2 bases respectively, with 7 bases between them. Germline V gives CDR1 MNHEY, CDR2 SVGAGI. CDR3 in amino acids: CASSYVGAYEQYF. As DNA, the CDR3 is TGTGCCAGCAGTTACGTGGGGGCCTACGAGCAGTACTTC.

CDR3 residues: CASTTSFSWTGAIQYF. In DNA, the CDR3 is TGTGCCAGCACCACTTCTTTTTCTTGGACAGGGGCCATTCAGTACTTC. This sequence joins TRBV12-3 or TRBV12-4 and TRBJ2-4; TRBD1 aligns across 9 bases. The length of the CDR3 is 16 residues. Unmatched junction bases numbered 16, after V lost 7 bases and J lost 9 bases.

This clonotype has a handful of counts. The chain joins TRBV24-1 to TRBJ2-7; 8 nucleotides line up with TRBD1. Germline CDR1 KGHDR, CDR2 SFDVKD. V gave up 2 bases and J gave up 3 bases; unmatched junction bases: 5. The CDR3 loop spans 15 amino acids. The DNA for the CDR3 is TGTGCCACCAGTGATTCAGGGGGCGGAATCTACGAGCAGTACTTC. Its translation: CATSDSGGGIYEQYF.

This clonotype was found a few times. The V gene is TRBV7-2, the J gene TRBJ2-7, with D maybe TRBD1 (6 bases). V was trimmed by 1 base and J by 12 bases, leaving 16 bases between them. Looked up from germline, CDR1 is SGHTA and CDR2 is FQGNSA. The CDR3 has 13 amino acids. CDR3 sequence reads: CASSLGQDSSSYF. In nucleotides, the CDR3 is TGTGCCAGCAGCTTAGGCCAGGACAGTTCTTCGTACTTC. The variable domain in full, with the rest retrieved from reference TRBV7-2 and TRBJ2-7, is GAGVSQSPSNKVTEKGKDVELRCDPISGHTALYWYRQSLGQGLEFLIYFQGNSAPDKSGLPSDRFSAERTGGSVSTLTIQRTQQEDSAVYLCASSLGQDSSSYFGPGTRLTVT.

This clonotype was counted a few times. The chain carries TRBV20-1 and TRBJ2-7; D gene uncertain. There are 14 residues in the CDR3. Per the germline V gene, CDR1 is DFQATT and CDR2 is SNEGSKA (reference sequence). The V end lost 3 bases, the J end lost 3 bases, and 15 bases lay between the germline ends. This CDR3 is CSARSPTIDYEQYF. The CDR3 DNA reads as TGCAGTGCTAGGTCTCCAACAATTGACTACGAGCAGTACTTC.

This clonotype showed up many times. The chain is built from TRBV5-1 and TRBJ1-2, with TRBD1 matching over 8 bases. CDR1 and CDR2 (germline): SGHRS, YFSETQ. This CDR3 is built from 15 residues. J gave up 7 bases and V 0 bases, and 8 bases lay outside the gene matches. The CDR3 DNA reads TGCGCCAGCAGCTTGGCCGGGACAGGAACGTTTGGCTACACCTTC. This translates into CASSLAGTGTFGYTF. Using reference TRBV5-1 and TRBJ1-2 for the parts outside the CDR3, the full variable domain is KAGVTQTPRYLIKTRGQQVTLSCSPISGHRSVSWYQQTPGQGLQFLFEYFSETQRNKGNFPGRFSGRQFSNSRSEMNVSTLELGDSALYLCASSLAGTGTFGYTFGSGTRLTVV.

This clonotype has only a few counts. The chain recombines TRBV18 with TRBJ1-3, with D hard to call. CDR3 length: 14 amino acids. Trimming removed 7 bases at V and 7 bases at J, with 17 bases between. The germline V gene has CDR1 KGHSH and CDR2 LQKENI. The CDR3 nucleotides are TGTGCCAGCTTACTAAGCCTGGAAAAGAACACCATATATTTT. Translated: CASLLSLEKNTIYF.

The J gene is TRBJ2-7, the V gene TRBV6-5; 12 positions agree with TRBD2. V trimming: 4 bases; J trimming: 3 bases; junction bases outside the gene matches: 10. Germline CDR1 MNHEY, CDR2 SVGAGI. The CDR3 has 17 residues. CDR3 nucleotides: TGTGCCAGCAGTTCGGAGACTAGCGGGAGTCCTCTCTACGAGCAGTACTTC. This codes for CASSSETSGSPLYEQYF.